Listed below are T cell receptor beta chains from one sample, sequenced in a study of glioma-infiltrating T cells. TCRdb used MiXCR to reprocess the multiplex PCR reads, holding one entry per CDR3 protein. The data contain some 90,000 distinct CDR3 sequences, approximately 39% of them seen just once; the ten biggest clones take up more than 30%. What was sequenced was glioma tissue, nonneoplastic brain tissue, or PBMCs (not recorded which). These receptors were collected from a human donor with low-grade glioma or glioblastoma, undergoing nonglioma brain surgery, or in good health (not recorded which). The CDR3 runs from the conserved cysteine through the conserved F or W. D genes are given only for firm matches. Clone size, where shown, is once, few, many, or a class for clones that have expanded.

d_call,v_call,j_call,clone_size,cdr3_aa,cdr3_nt
.,TRBV7-3,TRBJ2-3,many,CASSEMGTDTQYF,TGTGCCAGCAGCGAAATGGGGACAGATACGCAGTATTTT
.,TRBV18,TRBJ2-1,many,CASSPELSSYNEQFF,TGTGCCAGCTCACCAGAGCTGAGCTCCTACAATGAGCAGTTCTTC
.,TRBV2,TRBJ1-2,.,CASMQGPSSNYGYTF,TGTGCCAGCATGCAGGGGCCTTCCTCTAACTATGGCTACACCTTC
.,TRBV13,TRBJ2-1,once,CASSLGGSHYNKQFF,TGTGCCAGCAGCTTAGGGGGCAGCCATTACAATAAGCAGTTCTTC
TRBD1,TRBV24-1,TRBJ2-5,many,CATSDPDRFQETQYF,TGTGCCACCAGTGACCCGGACAGGTTTCAAGAGACCCAGTACTTC
.,TRBV19,TRBJ1-1,many,CASSGVREAFF,TGTGCCAGTAGCGGTGTCCGGGAAGCTTTCTTT
.,TRBV7-6,TRBJ1-1,.,CASSTGFTEAFF,TGTGCCAGCAGCACGGGGTTCACTGAAGCTTTCTTT
TRBD1,TRBV28,TRBJ2-7,many,CASRTGDYEQYF,TGTGCCAGCAGAACAGGGGACTACGAGCAGTACTTC
.,TRBV7-2,TRBJ1-5,.,CASSMDSYQPQHF,TGTGCCAGCAGCATGGACAGTTACCAGCCCCAGCATTTT
.,TRBV15,TRBJ1-1,.,CATSGTFANWATEAFF,TGTGCCACCAGCGGTACCTTTGCAAATTGGGCCACTGAAGCTTTCTTC
.,TRBV29-1,TRBJ2-3,many,CSVEATDTQYF,TGCAGCGTTGAGGCCACAGATACGCAGTATTTT
.,TRBV29-1,TRBJ1-2,many,CSVEWGNYGYTF,TGCAGCGTTGAATGGGGGAACTATGGCTACACCTTC
.,TRBV6-6,TRBJ2-1,many,CASSYSGGPNEQFF,TGTGCCAGCAGTTACTCTGGGGGGCCAAATGAGCAGTTCTTC
TRBD1,TRBV14,TRBJ2-7,.,CASSQLGGQGHEQYF,TGTGCCAGCAGCCAACTGGGAGGACAGGGCCACGAGCAGTACTTC
TRBD1,TRBV15,TRBJ1-5,many,CATSGQGIRSNQPQHF,TGTGCCACCAGTGGACAGGGGATAAGGAGCAATCAGCCCCAGCATTTT
TRBD2,TRBV11-2,TRBJ2-2,many,CASSLGDYYTGELFF,TGTGCCAGCAGCTTAGGGGACTACTACACCGGGGAGCTGTTTTTT
.,TRBV5-1,TRBJ2-7,many,CASSLEGGFSEQYF,TGCGCCAGCAGCTTGGAAGGTGGATTCAGCGAGCAGTACTTC
.,TRBV12-3/TRBV12-4,TRBJ2-1,many,CASSLVGRVYNEQFF,TGTGCCAGCAGTTTGGTTGGGCGGGTCTACAATGAGCAGTTCTTC
TRBD1,TRBV28,TRBJ2-3,many,CASSLPGGTDTQYF,TGTGCCAGCAGTCTGCCAGGGGGTACAGATACGCAGTATTTT
TRBD1,TRBV6-6,TRBJ1-5,.,CASRRQGAGQNQPQHF,TGTGCCAGCAGGCGACAGGGGGCCGGACAAAATCAGCCCCAGCATTTT
.,TRBV4-2,TRBJ2-3,many,CASSQSGAGRTDTQYF,TGTGCCAGCAGCCAATCTGGGGCGGGACGGACAGATACGCAGTATTTT
.,TRBV14,TRBJ1-4,.,CASRVAGSFGINEKLFF,TGTGCCAGCAGGGTAGCCGGTTCTTTCGGGATAAATGAAAAACTGTTTTTT
.,TRBV5-1,TRBJ2-7,many,CASSLSVGLYEQYF,TGCGCCAGCAGCTTGTCAGTAGGACTCTACGAGCAGTACTTC